The 26 T cell receptor beta chains in this list originate from one sample, sequenced in a study of blood T cells in healthy people across ages. A second PCR, run for roughly 7 to 12 cycles, used a sample-barcoded 5' primer plus a J-beta primer mix. TCRdb analysed the 5' RACE reads with MiXCR anew, one entry per CDR3 protein. The sample lists about 730,000 distinct CDR3 sequences; 43% were seen once. Sequenced material: blood. All receptors derive from a woman aged 60-75 years in good health.

Concerning this clonotype itself: Given a much more abundant clone one base away, this may be a read error. The chain carries TRBV4-3 and TRBJ2-7; 9 positions match TRBD2. The CDR3 contains 16 residues. J lost 2 bases, V lost 1 base, and 6 bases had no gene match. The germline gives CDR1 LGHNA, CDR2 YSLEER. CDR3 sequence: CASSQACSGGTYEQYF. CDR3 nucleotides: TGCGCCAGCAGCCAAGCGTGTAGCGGGGGCACCTACGAGCAGTACTTC.

CDR3 in DNA: TGTGCCAGCAGACAGGGGGTCAACTATGGCTACACCTTC. Encoded protein: CASRQGVNYGYTF. The rearrangement joins TRBV27 to TRBJ1-2; 8 nucleotides align to TRBD1. V dropped 6 bases and J dropped 2; count of bases not matched to a gene: 2. Germline V lookup: CDR1 MNHEY, CDR2 SMNVEV (reference sequence). The CDR3 totals 13 residues.

V gene TRBV12-3 or TRBV12-4 combines with J gene TRBJ1-6, with a possible D match to TRBD1 (6 bases). The CDR3 is made up of 13 amino acids. Trimming removed 6 bases from V and 10 bases from J, with 13 bases in between. The CDR3 DNA sequence: TGTGCCAGCAGCCCCGGGGACAAATCACCCCTCCACTTT. As protein: CASSPGDKSPLHF.

This chain links TRBV25-1 with TRBJ2-3; TRBD2 is a possible D gene (6 bases). The CDR3 consists of 16 residues. Germline V gene lookup returns CDR1 MGHDK and CDR2 SYGVNS. Deletions cut 8 bases from V and 2 bases from J, with 20 bases between. This chain's CDR3 is CASAGRRRGPTDTQYF. In nucleotides, the CDR3 is TGTGCCAGCGCCGGACGCCGGCGGGGCCCCACAGATACGCAGTATTTT.

The chain employs TRBV7-8 and TRBJ2-1; D is ambiguous. Germline values: CDR1 SGHVS, CDR2 FQNEAQ. CDR3 length: 15 residues. Trimming took off 5 bases at V and 6 bases at J, with 17 bases between the two ends. CDR3 DNA: TGTGCCAGCAGCCCCGCGATGTCATGGGGCAATGAGCAGTTCTTC. As protein: CASSPAMSWGNEQFF.

The chain employs TRBV7-2 and TRBJ2-7; D gene ambiguous. V was trimmed by 1 base and J by 6 bases, leaving 7 bases between them. Germline-derived CDR1 and CDR2 are SGHTA and FQGNSA. The CDR3 contains 12 residues. The CDR3 reads CASSLVPGEQYF. CDR3 bases: TGTGCCAGCAGCTTAGTGCCGGGCGAGCAGTACTTC.

The V gene is TRBV7-8, the J gene TRBJ1-2; D perhaps matches TRBD1 (5 bases). Trimming stripped 5 bases from V and 4 bases from J, with 26 bases between. Germline assignment: CDR1 SGHVS and CDR2 FQNEAQ. This CDR3 is 18 amino acids long. The DNA of the CDR3 is TGTGCCAGCAGCCGTACAAAAGTTCTCGGGGGTCAAATCTATGGCTACACCTTC. Encoded protein: CASSRTKVLGGQIYGYTF.

This clonotype appeared a single time. One end of the junction is discordant with germline, which a read error may explain. V and J are TRBV6-2 or TRBV6-3 and TRBJ2-5; TRBD1 agrees at 7 bases. The CDR3 runs to 15 residues. CDR1 MNHEY and CDR2 SVGEGT come from the germline V gene. The CDR3 protein is CAGSYRGSPVETQYF. CDR3 DNA: TGTGCCGGCAGTTACAGGGGTAGTCCCGTAGAGACCCAGTACTTC.

DNA for the CDR3: TGTGCCAGCACCCTAGCGGGAGAGATTGGTGAGCAGTTCTTC. This translates into CASTLAGEIGEQFF. V usage is TRBV6-2 or TRBV6-3 and J usage is TRBJ2-1; 10 bases fit TRBD2. CDR3 length: 14 residues. Per germline, CDR1 MNHEY and CDR2 SVGEGT. V shed 7 bases, J shed 9 bases, and the junction held 9 bases outside the gene matches.

The rearrangement uses TRBV14 and TRBJ1-1; possibly TRBD1 for D (5 bases). The V gene lost 1 base and the J gene lost 4 bases, with 13 bases spanning the gap. The CDR3 spans 15 residues. Per the germline V gene, CDR1 is SGHDN and CDR2 is FVKESK. CDR3 protein: CASSQVAGWSTEAFF. The CDR3 DNA is TGTGCCAGCAGCCAAGTAGCAGGGTGGAGCACTGAAGCTTTCTTT.

This clonotype appeared many times. The chain is built from TRBV10-3 and TRBJ2-7; 8 nucleotides agree with TRBD1. The ends lost 10 bases at V and 2 bases at J; junction bases unmatched: 10. The CDR3 totals 14 residues. Germline V gene sequence: CDR1 ENHRY, CDR2 SYGVKD. The CDR3, as DNA: TGTGCCACTCAACGGACAGGGCAACCCTACGAGCAGTACTTC. Translating it yields CATQRTGQPYEQYF.

The V gene is TRBV6-5, the J gene TRBJ2-4; TRBD2 aligns across 14 bases. Trimming cost V 2 bases and J 0 bases; bases outside gene matches: 6. There are 19 residues in the CDR3. Germline V gene sequence: CDR1 MNHEY, CDR2 SVGAGI. CDR3 sequence reads: CASSYTGLAGGLAKNIQYF. In DNA, the CDR3 is TGTGCCAGCAGTTACACCGGACTAGCGGGAGGCCTAGCCAAAAACATTCAGTACTTC.

This clonotype was seen only a few times. The V and J genes are TRBV6-1 and TRBJ2-1; 11 bases line up with TRBD2. J lost 4 bases, V lost 2 bases, and 4 bases had no gene match. Germline V gene sequence: CDR1 MNHNS, CDR2 SASEGT. CDR3 length: 16 amino acids. This CDR3 reads CASSEISGGAYNEQFF. CDR3 DNA: TGTGCCAGCAGTGAAATTAGCGGGGGGGCTTACAATGAGCAGTTCTTC.

V and J are TRBV15 and TRBJ1-2, with 7 bases that match TRBD1. CDR1 is LNHNV, CDR2 YYDKDF, per germline (reference sequence). The ends lost 3 bases at V and 6 bases at J; junction bases unmatched: 10. There are 15 residues in the CDR3. CDR3 nucleotide sequence: TGTGCCACCAGCAGGGCGACAGGGAACCCCCATGGCTACACCTTC. Encoded protein: CATSRATGNPHGYTF.

The chain recombines TRBV6-1 with TRBJ2-5; a weak D match, TRBD1 (5 bases). This CDR3 has 17 amino acids. The V gene's germline CDR1 is MNHNS and CDR2 SASEGT. Trimming stripped 1 base from V and 5 bases from J, with 20 bases between. CDR3 loop: CASSEGWAGSFRETQYF. CDR3 bases: TGTGCCAGCAGTGAAGGTTGGGCAGGGTCGTTTCGGGAGACCCAGTACTTC.

The V call is TRBV5-1, the J call TRBJ2-1; 7 bases are a match to TRBD2. The ends lost 1 base at V and 5 bases at J; junction bases unmatched: 15. CDR3 size: 18 residues. The germline V gene encodes CDR1 SGHRS and CDR2 YFSETQ. The CDR3 loop is CASSLTPRGTSGDNEQFF. The CDR3 coding sequence is TGCGCCAGCAGCTTGACTCCCCGAGGGACGAGCGGGGACAATGAGCAGTTCTTC.

The chain carries TRBV4-1 and TRBJ2-4; a possible D gene is TRBD1 (6 bases). Matching the DNA end better, TRBJ2-5 makes the J call doubtful. Germline V gene sequence: CDR1 MGHRA, CDR2 YSYEKL. The CDR3 extends over 16 amino acids. Written as DNA, the CDR3 is TGCGCCAGCAGCCCGAAACTACCGGGACAACAAGAGACCCAGTACTTC. It encodes CASSPKLPGQQETQYF.

Only a few counts were recorded for this clonotype. The chain uses TRBV12-3 or TRBV12-4 and TRBJ1-2; possibly TRBD1 for D (5 bases). The CDR3 spans 13 residues. V lost 6 bases and J 4 bases, leaving 12 bases between the germline ends. The CDR3 bases are TGTGCCAGCAGGCAGGGAGTAACCTATGGCTACACCTTC. It is translated as CASRQGVTYGYTF.

The CDR3 DNA reads TGTGCCAGCAGCCCCCCGGTAGATACGCAGTATTTT. Translating it yields CASSPPVDTQYF. V usage is TRBV7-2 and J usage is TRBJ2-3; D is uncertain. The germline V and J ends were trimmed by 5 bases and 5 bases, with 8 bases remaining between them. The CDR3 is 12 amino acids. Germline V gene data show CDR1 as SGHTA and CDR2 as FQGNSA.

This chain connects TRBV2 to TRBJ1-2; no definite D call. The ends were cut back, 5 bases at V and 3 bases at J, with 13 bases in the middle. Per germline, CDR1 SNHLY and CDR2 FYNNEI. The CDR3 is 14 amino acids. This CDR3 reads CASSKEGPDYGYTF. The CDR3 nucleotides are TGTGCCAGCAGTAAGGAGGGTCCAGACTATGGCTACACCTTC.

This clonotype has only a few counts. The genes are TRBV4-3 and TRBJ2-1; no clear D. Trimming stripped 0 bases from V and 2 bases from J, with 8 bases between. The CDR3 consists of 15 residues. The germline gives CDR1 LGHNA, CDR2 YSLEER. The chain's CDR3 is CASSQETPPYNEQFF. For the CDR3, the DNA is TGCGCCAGCAGCCAAGAGACGCCTCCCTACAATGAGCAGTTCTTC.

The rearrangement uses TRBV5-1 and TRBJ2-3, with 14 bases lining up with TRBD2. The V and J ends lost 4 bases and 4 bases, in that order; junction bases with no gene match: 2. The germline CDR1 and CDR2 sequences are SGHRS and YFSETQ. This CDR3 is built from 15 residues. CDR3 in DNA: TGCGCCAGCAGCGGACTAGCGGGAGGAGCAGATACGCAGTATTTT. Encoded protein: CASSGLAGGADTQYF.

This clonotype was picked up a small number of times. The V call is TRBV5-5, the J call TRBJ2-3, with TRBD2 matching 11 bases. The CDR3 spans 18 residues. Germline V lookup: CDR1 SGHKS, CDR2 YYEKEE (reference sequence). V was clipped by 0 bases and J by 1 base; unmatched bases: 7. CDR3 residues: CASSLELAGVRGTDTQYF. The CDR3 region has the DNA TGTGCCAGCAGCTTGGAACTAGCGGGAGTACGGGGCACAGATACGCAGTATTTT.

As regards this clonotype: At one end, the junction sequence differs from germline, possibly due to a read error. V usage is TRBV7-7 and J usage is TRBJ2-3, with D unclear. This CDR3 has 14 residues. The germline V gene has CDR1 SSHAT and CDR2 FNYEAQ (reference sequence). For the CDR3, the DNA is TGTGCTAGCAGCCCCACAGTGTTCTCAGATACGCAGTATTTT. This codes for CASSPTVFSDTQYF.

This clonotype was counted a few times. The chain combines TRBV13 with TRBJ1-1; D ambiguous. The V end was cut by 6 bases, the J end by 3 bases, with 8 bases between. Germline CDR1 reads PRHDT; CDR2 reads FYEKMQ (reference sequence). This CDR3 is 12 amino acids long. CDR3 region: CASSDGYTEAFF. In DNA, the CDR3 is TGTGCCAGCAGTGACGGGTACACTGAAGCTTTCTTT.

This clonotype has more than one count but fewer than ten. The rearrangement uses TRBV3-1 and TRBJ1-2; the D gene is possibly TRBD1 (5 bases). Germline CDR1 and CDR2: LGHDT and YNNKEL (reference sequence). CDR3 length equals 16 residues. V lost 4 bases, J lost 2 bases, and 17 bases lay in between. The CDR3: CASSPSAYRDNYGYTF. DNA of the CDR3: TGTGCCAGCAGCCCTAGTGCTTACCGGGACAACTATGGCTACACCTTC.